The 21 T cell receptor beta chains below come from one sample, sequenced in a study of cytomegalovirus exposure and HLA in healthy donors. PCR used 60 Vbeta primers and 13 Jbeta primers. The protocol was immunoSEQ multiplex PCR, while the TCRdb copy is restricted to in-frame clones and leaves out a portion. The sample lists 200,000 or so clones; more than 75% were seen once. The sequencing sample was made of PBMCs. These receptors all stem from a human donor in good health.

The rearrangement uses TRBV4-3 and TRBJ2-2, with D unclear. The V and J ends lost 4 bases and 5 bases respectively, with 5 bases between them. CDR3 length equals 12 residues. Germline V lookup: CDR1 LGHNA, CDR2 YSLEER. In nucleotides, the CDR3 is TGCGCCAGCAGCCCCGGGACCGGGGAGCTGTTTTTT. Amino acids: CASSPGTGELFF.

This clone was found once. The CDR3 DNA reads as TGCGCCAGCAGCCCCGGCGGGACAGGGGACTACAATGAGCAGTTCTTC. Its protein is CASSPGGTGDYNEQFF. This chain links TRBV4-1 with TRBJ2-1; 10 bases agree with TRBD1. Losses at the gene ends were 4 bases for V and 3 bases for J; bases not matched to a gene: 6. This CDR3 has 16 amino acids. Germline V lookup: CDR1 MGHRA, CDR2 YSYEKL.

The chain is built from TRBV7-6 and TRBJ2-7; maybe TRBD1 (5 bases). Trimming removed 3 bases from V and 5 bases from J, with 17 bases in between. The germline gives CDR1 SGHVS, CDR2 FNYEAQ. This CDR3 spans 15 amino acids. The CDR3 nucleotides read TGTGCCAGCAGCTTCCTGGGGCAGGGCTTCGACGAGCAGTACTTC. Amino acids: CASSFLGQGFDEQYF.

This clone occurred once. The chain couples TRBV5-1 to TRBJ1-1, with 7 bases lining up with TRBD1. The CDR3 is 14 amino acids. Germline V lookup: CDR1 SGHRS, CDR2 YFSETQ. J lost 1 base, V lost 4 bases, and 4 bases had no gene match. The CDR3, as DNA: TGCGCCAGCAGCGCCGGGACAGCGAACACTGAAGCTTTCTTT. This encodes CASSAGTANTEAFF.

The gene calls are TRBV27 and TRBJ2-5; 7 bases fit TRBD2. The V gene end was trimmed by 4 bases and the J gene end by 4 bases; junction bases not matched to a gene: 21. Per germline, CDR1 MNHEY and CDR2 SMNVEV (reference sequence). This CDR3 has 19 residues. CDR3 protein: CASSSPPRENQPVGETQYF. The CDR3, as DNA: TGTGCCAGCAGTTCCCCCCCGCGGGAGAATCAACCGGTCGGAGAGACCCAGTACTTC.

A remark on this clone: Sequence at one end of the junction differs from germline and may be a read error. The V and J genes are TRBV7-7 and TRBJ2-5; TRBD1 matches 11 bases. This CDR3 spans 15 amino acids. Germline lookup yields CDR1 SSHAT and CDR2 FNYEAQ (reference sequence). CDR3: CASSRGTGGVETQYF. The CDR3 DNA follows: TGTGCTAGCAGCCGAGGGACAGGGGGAGTAGAGACCCAGTACTTC.

In this sample, this clone turned up a few times. The chain employs TRBV6-1 and TRBJ2-1; TRBD2 agrees at 10 bases. V was clipped by 5 bases and J by 7 bases; unmatched bases: 5. CDR1 and CDR2 from the germline V gene are MNHNS and SASEGT. The CDR3 is 14 residues long. The chain's CDR3 is CASSTSGTLNEQFF. The CDR3 DNA is TGTGCCAGCAGTACTAGCGGGACCCTGAATGAGCAGTTCTTC.

This rearrangement joins TRBV2 to TRBJ2-1, with a tentative D call TRBD2 (5 bases). CDR3 length: 13 residues. CDR1 SNHLY and CDR2 FYNNEI come from the germline V gene. V lost 4 bases and J lost 14, with 18 bases in between. This CDR3 reads CASSGVLGDAKFF. The CDR3 DNA reads as TGTGCCAGCAGTGGAGTTCTGGGAGACGCTAAGTTCTTC.

This chain links TRBV29-1 with TRBJ2-7; 7 bases align to TRBD2. The germline gives CDR1 SQVTM, CDR2 ANQGSEA. V gave up 4 bases and J gave up 6 bases; unmatched junction bases: 3. The CDR3 covers 11 residues. The CDR3 sequence is CSVGPGGEQYF. CDR3 coding DNA: TGCAGCGTTGGCCCGGGGGGCGAGCAGTACTTC.

This clone was counted a single time. The genes are TRBV28 and TRBJ1-2; 10 bases match TRBD1. With V trimmed by 4 bases and J by 7 bases, 6 bases remained unmatched. Germline CDR1 and CDR2: MDHEN and SYDVKM. The CDR3 has 14 amino acids. The DNA of the CDR3 is TGTGCCAGCAGTTGGGGGACAGGGGTCCTTGGCTACACCTTC. It is translated as CASSWGTGVLGYTF.

This chain links TRBV19 with TRBJ2-5, with a weak D call TRBD1 (6 bases). Trimming stripped 0 bases from V and 2 bases from J, with 16 bases between. The CDR3 runs to 17 residues. Per germline, CDR1 LNHDA and CDR2 SQIVND (reference sequence). DNA of the CDR3: TGTGCCAGTAGTATAGACTCTCGACGCGACAGGCAAGAGACCCAGTACTTC. Encoded protein: CASSIDSRRDRQETQYF.

V and J are TRBV25-1 and TRBJ1-5; no clear D. The length of the CDR3 is 13 residues. Trimming shortened V by 1 base and J by 6 bases, and 7 bases separated the two germline ends. CDR1 is MGHDK, CDR2 SYGVNS, per germline. In DNA form, the CDR3 reads TGTGCCAGCAGTGAATTAGTTGGTCAGCCCCAGCATTTT. Translation gives CASSELVGQPQHF.

The V and J genes are TRBV6-5 and TRBJ2-3; D perhaps matches TRBD1 (6 bases). CDR3 length equals 12 residues. The V end lost 6 bases, the J end lost 7 bases, and 11 bases lay between the germline ends. Germline V CDR1 and CDR2: MNHEY, SVGAGI. CDR3 in DNA: TGTGCCAGCAGCGCAACAGGGAATACGCAGTATTTT. This gives the protein CASSATGNTQYF.

The rearrangement links TRBV19 to TRBJ2-1; 14 bases are shared with TRBD2. Germline V lookup: CDR1 LNHDA, CDR2 SQIVND (reference sequence). The length of the CDR3 is 17 residues. V dropped 3 bases and J dropped 7; count of bases not matched to a gene: 8. CDR3 sequence (DNA): TGTGCCAGTAGTATGAGTGGGACTAGCGGGGGAGGAAATGAGCAGTTCTTC. Translation: CASSMSGTSGGGNEQFF.

The J gene is TRBJ2-3, the V gene TRBV10-3, with 11 bases that match TRBD2. CDR1 is ENHRY, CDR2 SYGVKD, per germline. The CDR3 contains 14 residues. V lost 8 bases and J lost 4; bases outside the gene matches: 5. CDR3 loop: CAIVSGRAPDTQYF. The CDR3 DNA reads as TGTGCCATCGTTAGCGGGAGGGCACCAGATACGCAGTATTTT.

The table lists this clone with a count of one. This specimen includes other DNA sequences encoding the same CDR3. V gene TRBV18 combines with J gene TRBJ2-5, with D perhaps TRBD2 (5 bases). The CDR3 covers 17 residues. V was clipped by 1 base and J by 1 base, with 16 bases between them. Germline lookup yields CDR1 KGHSH and CDR2 LQKENI. CDR3 amino acids: CASSPLSPLAGQETQYF. The DNA for the CDR3 is TGTGCCAGCTCACCACTCTCCCCTCTAGCAGGCCAAGAGACCCAGTACTTC.

J is TRBJ2-2 and V is TRBV19; the D gene is possibly TRBD1 (6 bases). V lost 6 bases and J 0 bases, leaving 17 bases between the germline ends. The CDR3 is 17 residues long. Germline CDR1 is LNHDA and CDR2 is SQIVND (reference sequence). CDR3 DNA: TGTGCCAGTAGAAATGGTATTGGGACAACGAACACCGGGGAGCTGTTTTTT. Residues: CASRNGIGTTNTGELFF.

V usage is TRBV6-6 and J usage is TRBJ1-5, with 9 bases aligning to TRBD1. CDR1 and CDR2 (germline): MNHNY, SVGAGI (reference sequence). Trimming removed 6 bases from V and 7 bases from J; junction bases left unmatched: 4. CDR3 length equals 13 residues. The CDR3 region is CASRRTGEQPQHF. In nucleotides, the CDR3 is TGTGCCAGCAGAAGGACAGGGGAACAGCCCCAGCATTTT.

The rearrangement uses TRBV4-3 and TRBJ2-5; 7 nucleotides line up with TRBD1. CDR3 length: 15 amino acids. V lost 2 bases, J lost 2 bases, and 5 bases stayed unmatched. Germline CDR1 reads LGHNA; CDR2 reads YSLEER. CDR3 nucleotides: TGCGCCAGCAGCCAAACACGGACAGGACAAGAGACCCAGTACTTC. Translated, it gives CASSQTRTGQETQYF.

The genes are TRBV5-6 and TRBJ1-6, with 7 bases identical to TRBD1. This CDR3 spans 15 amino acids. Trimming cost V 0 bases and J 7 bases; bases outside gene matches: 4. Per the germline V gene, CDR1 is SGHDT and CDR2 is YYEEEE. CDR3: CASSLDARGNSPLHF. As DNA, the CDR3 is TGTGCCAGCAGCTTGGACGCCAGGGGGAATTCACCCCTCCACTTT.

This chain links TRBV5-4 with TRBJ2-2; 8 nucleotides agree with TRBD2. V trimming: 4 bases; J trimming: 4 bases; junction bases outside the gene matches: 9. In germline, CDR1 is SGHNT, CDR2 YYREEE (reference sequence). The CDR3 spans 16 residues. The CDR3 sequence is CASSPLAGSITGELFF. For the CDR3, the DNA is TGTGCCAGCAGCCCGTTAGCGGGATCGATCACCGGGGAGCTGTTTTTT. Looking up the rest from reference TRBV5-4 and TRBJ2-2 gives the full variable domain: ETGVTQSPTHLIKTRGQQVTLRCSSQSGHNTVSWYQQALGQGPQFIFQYYREEENGRGNFPPRFSGLQFPNYSSELNVNALELDDSALYLCASSPLAGSITGELFFGEGSRLTVL.